This record covers a single T cell receptor (beta chain). What it binds is unknown. These data come from a study of cytomegalovirus exposure and HLA in healthy donors. Study-wide points: The study flagged around 150 TCR beta chains as cytomegalovirus-associated. Near-uniform donor sequencing depth was presumed by presence/absence analyses. Cytomegalovirus status, reportedly, was diagnosed with high specificity and sensitivity by the classifier.

The CDR3 runs 14 residues. Germline loops: CDR1 SGHTA, CDR2 FQGNSA. Trimming left V 6 bases short and J 0 bases short, with 8 bases between. With 60 Vbeta and 13 Jbeta primers, the PCR was carried out. Sequencing used immunoSEQ multiplex PCR; TCRdb keeps in-frame clones, though not all of them. The table shows 100,000 to 150,000 clones, with 60% to 80% occurring only once. Material: PBMCs. The receptor was derived from a man aged 25 to 45 in good health and CMV-seronegative. The genes are TRBV7-2 and TRBJ2-2; unclear D gene. The CDR3 DNA sequence: TGTGCCAGCAGGGGCACCTCGAACACCGGGGAGCTGTTTTTT. Translation gives CASRGTSNTGELFF.